This entry lists 10 T cell receptor beta chains sequenced from one sample in a study of sequential checkpoint blockade in melanoma. TCRdb's table, derived via immunoSEQ multiplex PCR, lists solely in-frame clones and lacks some. Of 25,000 to 30,000 clones in the sample, about 80% were seen once. Specified treatment: randomized to nivolumab then ipilimumab (arm A) or the reverse (arm B). The sequencing here drew on CD8+ T cells sorted from blood (inferred from file names), taken from a patient given nivolumab and ipilimumab in sequence. Receptor source: a human donor with melanoma.

This chain uses TRBV27 with TRBJ1-5; D may be TRBD1 (6 bases). The germline V gene has CDR1 MNHEY and CDR2 SMNVEV (reference sequence). This CDR3 spans 17 amino acids. With 3 bases removed from V and 0 bases from J, the gap between germline ends came to 15 bases. This CDR3 is CASSLWGPVDSNQPQHF. In DNA, the CDR3 is TGTGCCAGCAGTTTGTGGGGGCCTGTCGATAGCAATCAGCCCCAGCATTTT.

The V call is TRBV5-1, the J call TRBJ2-5; possibly TRBD2 for D (6 bases). The CDR3 spans 15 residues. From germline, CDR1 is SGHRS and CDR2 YFSETQ. Trimming stripped 4 bases from V and 5 bases from J, with 18 bases between. CDR3 sequence reads: CASSTRLEADETQYF. The CDR3 region has the DNA TGCGCCAGCAGCACCCGACTAGAGGCAGATGAGACCCAGTACTTC.

The rearrangement uses TRBV18 and TRBJ2-5, with 7 nucleotides matching TRBD2. The J segment lost 5 bases and the V segment lost 4 bases, leaving 7 bases of the junction unmatched. Germline CDR1 reads KGHSH; CDR2 reads LQKENI. CDR3 length equals 14 residues. CDR3 loop: CASSRWTSSETQYF. The DNA of the CDR3 is TGTGCCAGCTCACGATGGACTAGTTCGGAGACCCAGTACTTC.

The chain employs TRBV11-1 and TRBJ2-2, with 12 positions matching TRBD2. The ends lost 5 bases at V and 1 base at J; junction bases unmatched: 11. This CDR3 comprises 19 residues. CDR1 SGHAT and CDR2 FQDESV come from the germline V gene (reference sequence). DNA for the CDR3: TGTGCCAGCAGCCGGTGGCGGCGACTAGCGGGGGTGAACACCGGGGAGCTGTTTTTT. Protein: CASSRWRRLAGVNTGELFF.

The chain combines TRBV27 with TRBJ1-3, with D possibly matching TRBD1 (5 bases). V lost 5 bases and J 2 bases, leaving 22 bases between the germline ends. Germline V CDR1 and CDR2: MNHEY, SMNVEV (reference sequence). The CDR3 runs to 18 residues. The CDR3 sequence is CASSPPQDIWLTGNTIYF. In DNA, the CDR3 is TGTGCCAGCAGTCCGCCTCAGGACATTTGGCTCACTGGAAACACCATATATTTT.

This chain uses TRBV28 with TRBJ2-3; weak D call: TRBD2 (5 bases). The germline CDR1 and CDR2 sequences are MDHEN and SYDVKM. Between the trimmed V and J ends, which lost 6 bases and 4 bases, there was a span of 23 bases. The CDR3 covers 17 residues. The CDR3 reads CASSLHELGAGPDTQYF. CDR3 DNA: TGTGCCAGCAGCTTACACGAACTAGGTGCGGGTCCAGATACGCAGTATTTT.

The genes are TRBV7-9 and TRBJ2-7; possibly TRBD1 for D (5 bases). The CDR3 has 12 residues. Germline V gives CDR1 SEHNR, CDR2 FQNEAQ (reference sequence). Trimming took off 5 bases at V and 9 bases at J, with 14 bases between the two ends. The DNA of the CDR3 is TGTGCCAGCAGCCCACAAACAGGTTGGCAGTACTTC. Translation gives CASSPQTGWQYF.

This clone has a single count. The chain employs TRBV28 and TRBJ2-1, with 10 bases fitting TRBD2. Unmatched junction bases numbered 6, after V lost 4 bases and J lost 0 bases. This CDR3 has 17 amino acids. CDR1 and CDR2 from the germline V gene are MDHEN and SYDVKM. This CDR3 is CASSSRLAGGSYNEQFF. CDR3 nucleotide sequence: TGTGCCAGCAGTTCCCGTTTAGCGGGGGGCTCCTACAATGAGCAGTTCTTC. Supplemented by reference TRBV28 and TRBJ2-1, the full variable domain reads DVKVTQSSRYLVKRTGEKVFLECVQDMDHENMFWYRQDPGLGLRLIYFSYDVKMKEKGDIPEGYSVSREKKERFSLILESASTNQTSMYLCASSSRLAGGSYNEQFFGPGTRLTVL.

V is TRBV27 and J is TRBJ2-7, with TRBD1 identical over 9 bases. V was pared by 5 bases and J by 6 bases, with 8 bases of the junction left unmatched. This CDR3 contains 14 residues. Per the germline V gene, CDR1 is MNHEY and CDR2 is SMNVEV (reference sequence). In nucleotides, the CDR3 is TGTGCCAGCAGTCCTGACAGGGGGGGACGCGAGCAGTACTTC. As protein: CASSPDRGGREQYF.

This clone was recorded at least ten times. The CDR3 DNA is TGTGCCAGCAGCCCCGGGACAGGGCCTAATGAGCAGTTCTTC. Encoded protein: CASSPGTGPNEQFF. This sequence joins TRBV6-4 and TRBJ2-1; 9 positions match TRBD1. V lost 6 bases, J lost 7 bases, and 7 bases stayed unmatched. The CDR3 sequence is 14 residues long. CDR1 is MRHNA and CDR2 is SNTAGT in the germline V gene.